Listed below are T cell receptor beta chains from one sample, sequenced in a study of T cell responses to AZD1222 COVID-19 vaccine. Assay used: immunoSEQ multiplex PCR; TCRdb lists only in-frame clones, some missing. There are some 100,000 clones in the sample; just over 90% occur only once, and approximately 4.5% lies in the top ten. Here the sequenced sample was peripheral blood, taken on day 0 of AZD1222 vaccination. The receptor source for this set is an adult in good health. Both conserved end residues are part of each CDR3. The order of the fields is D gene, V gene, clone size, CDR3 length, J gene, CDR3 DNA, CDR3 protein. A D gene is named only where the DNA matches it firmly. Not every row has a clone size; where given, it reads once, few, many or a size class.

TRBD1	TRBV14	.	14	TRBJ2-7	TGTGCCAGCAGCCCTACAGGGGGCCCCTACGAGCAGTACTTC	CASSPTGGPYEQYF
TRBD1	TRBV3-1/TRBV3-2	.	14	TRBJ1-1	TGTGCCAGCAGCCTGACAGGGTTCGGGACTGAAGCTTTCTTT	CASSLTGFGTEAFF
TRBD2	TRBV7-2	.	15	TRBJ2-1	TGTGCCAGCAGCTTAGCCGGGACTAGCAAGAATGAGCAGTTCTTC	CASSLAGTSKNEQFF
TRBD2	TRBV19	.	17	TRBJ2-1	TGTGCCAGTATTCCCACCGGTGGACTAGCGGGGCGGAATGAGCAGTTCTTC	CASIPTGGLAGRNEQFF
TRBD2	TRBV9	.	16	TRBJ2-3	TGTGCCAGCAGCCCTAAACTAGCGGGGGGACCAGATACGCAGTATTTT	CASSPKLAGGPDTQYF
.	TRBV19	.	14	TRBJ1-1	TGTGCCAGTAGAGAACAGGGATTCAACACTGAAGCTTTCTTT	CASREQGFNTEAFF
TRBD2	TRBV6-2/TRBV6-3	.	16	TRBJ2-3	TGTGCCAGCAGTACCCCGGGACTAGCGAATCGAGATACGCAGTATTTT	CASSTPGLANRDTQYF
.	TRBV20-1	once	10	TRBJ1-5	TGCAGTGCTAGAGGATTGTCCCAGCATTTT	CSARGLSQHF
TRBD1	TRBV5-1	.	14	TRBJ1-1	TGCGCCAGCAGCTTGGGGACAGGTCCCACTGAAGCTTTCTTT	CASSLGTGPTEAFF
.	TRBV30	.	15	TRBJ2-7	TGTGCCTGGAGCGCACCCGGGACCTTAAGCTACGAGCAGTACTTC	CAWSAPGTLSYEQYF
TRBD2	TRBV7-3	.	12	TRBJ2-3	TGTGCCAGCAGCCATAGCGGGGGGACCCATTATTTT	CASSHSGGTHYF
.	TRBV28	.	13	TRBJ2-5	TGTGCCAGCAGGGTGGGGAAGCAAGAGACCCAGTACTTC	CASRVGKQETQYF
TRBD1	TRBV7-2	.	14	TRBJ2-2	TGTGCCAGCACAAGACAGGGGTACACCGGGGAGCTGTTTTTT	CASTRQGYTGELFF
.	TRBV6-5	.	15	TRBJ1-2	TGTGCCAGCAGTTACGGACCGACTACAGGTGGCGGCTACACCTTC	CASSYGPTTGGGYTF
.	TRBV3-1/TRBV3-2	.	14	TRBJ1-2	TGTGCCAGCAGCCACCGGGACGGATTCTATGGCTACACCTTC	CASSHRDGFYGYTF
TRBD2	TRBV5-6	.	16	TRBJ2-5	TGTGCCAGCAGCTCCCTGGCCCGACCTTCGGGGGGGACCCAGTACTTC	CASSSLARPSGGTQYF
.	TRBV30	.	13	TRBJ1-2	TGTGCCTGGAGTGTAGTGGGGCCCTATGGCTACACCTTC	CAWSVVGPYGYTF
TRBD1	TRBV7-2	once	15	TRBJ1-2	TGTGCCAGCAGGCCAGGGGGAGGGATAAACTATGGCTACACCTTC	CASRPGGGINYGYTF
.	TRBV3-1/TRBV3-2	once	16	TRBJ1-1	TGTGCCAGCAGCCAAGATTGGGGCAGGCTGAACACTGAAGCTTTCTTT	CASSQDWGRLNTEAFF
TRBD1	TRBV7-8	.	15	TRBJ2-7	TGTGCCAGCAGTTTTCGACAGGGGTTCTCCTACGAGCAGTACTTC	CASSFRQGFSYEQYF
.	TRBV5-1	.	17	TRBJ1-3	TGCGCCAGCAGTCGAATAGGCAGCGTGTCCTCTGGAAACACCATATATTTT	CASSRIGSVSSGNTIYF
.	TRBV12-3/TRBV12-4	.	11	TRBJ2-7	TGTGCCAGCAGTTTGGTGGGGGAGCAGTACTTC	CASSLVGEQYF
.	TRBV10-3	.	15	TRBJ2-1	TGTGCCATCAGGTCTTACAGAGGCTCCTACAATGAGCAGTTCTTC	CAIRSYRGSYNEQFF
.	TRBV19	.	17	TRBJ2-5	TGTGCCAGTAGTATAAGATCGGGGGTTAACCGCCAAGAGACCCAGTACTTC	CASSIRSGVNRQETQYF
.	TRBV7-2	once	15	TRBJ2-2	TGTGCCAGCAGCTTAAGAGTCGGCAACACCGGGGAGCTGTTTTTT	CASSLRVGNTGELFF
.	TRBV2	.	11	TRBJ1-6	TGTGCCAGCAACAGGGCTTCACCCCTCCACTTT	CASNRASPLHF
.	TRBV12-3/TRBV12-4	.	13	TRBJ2-7	TGTGCCAGCGGCGTGTCAGACACCTACGAGCAGTACTTC	CASGVSDTYEQYF
.	TRBV27	once	13	TRBJ1-2	TGTGCCAGCAGTTCCACAGCTTCAAATGGCTACACCTTC	CASSSTASNGYTF
.	TRBV3-1/TRBV3-2	.	13	TRBJ1-3	TGTGCCAGCAGCCACAGCTCTGGAAACACCATATATTTT	CASSHSSGNTIYF
.	TRBV9	few	15	TRBJ1-6	TGTGCCAGCAGCGTGTCGAGCTCCTATAATTCACCCCTCCACTTT	CASSVSSSYNSPLHF
.	TRBV7-9	.	14	TRBJ2-5	TGTGCCAGCAGCCGCCCCCTAGGGCAAGAGACCCAGTACTTC	CASSRPLGQETQYF
.	TRBV6-5	.	14	TRBJ1-4	TGTGCCAGCAGTTACGGGCAGGGGAATGAAAAACTGTTTTTT	CASSYGQGNEKLFF
.	TRBV7-9	once	14	TRBJ1-4	TGTGCCAGCAGCCCCGGGGCAAGGGGTGAAAAACTGTTTTTT	CASSPGARGEKLFF
.	TRBV7-2	.	16	TRBJ2-3	TGTGCCAGCAGCTTAGACGGCGGGGACAGCACAGATACGCAGTATTTT	CASSLDGGDSTDTQYF
.	TRBV7-9	.	13	TRBJ1-2	TGTGCCAGCAGCTTAATACGGGGACGGGGCTACACCTTC	CASSLIRGRGYTF
.	TRBV5-4	once	12	TRBJ1-5	TGTGCCAGCAGCAACCCCAATCAGCCCCAGCATTTT	CASSNPNQPQHF
TRBD1	TRBV19	once	14	TRBJ2-7	TGTGCCAGTACTGGGGGACAGGGATTGCACGAGCAGTACTTC	CASTGGQGLHEQYF
.	TRBV11-1	.	14	TRBJ1-6	TGTGCCAGCAGCTTAGGGGGCAGCAATTCACCCCTCCACTTT	CASSLGGSNSPLHF
.	TRBV6-5	.	13	TRBJ2-7	TGTGCCAGCAGTTTTACAGCTTCCTACGAGCAGTACTTC	CASSFTASYEQYF
.	TRBV12-3/TRBV12-4	.	11	TRBJ1-2	TGTGCCACCCTACGATTCTATGGCTACACCTTC	CATLRFYGYTF
.	TRBV27	.	15	TRBJ1-2	TGTGCCAGCAGTTTTTCTTACGGGGAGGTGGGTGGCTACACCTTC	CASSFSYGEVGGYTF
TRBD1	TRBV16	.	19	TRBJ1-6	TGTGCCAGCAGCCGGCGTACGTTAGGGGGCGATGGATATAATTCACCCCTCCACTTT	CASSRRTLGGDGYNSPLHF
TRBD1	TRBV7-8	.	18	TRBJ2-2	TGTGCCAGCAGCTTCCGGCCTCGGGACAGGGGCACAACCGGGGAGCTGTTTTTT	CASSFRPRDRGTTGELFF
.	TRBV27	.	15	TRBJ1-5	TGTGCCAGCAGTTTACTCGGGGATAGCAATCAGCCCCAGCATTTT	CASSLLGDSNQPQHF
.	TRBV5-4	.	15	TRBJ2-7	TGTGCCAGCAGCGAGGCAAGGTTAAGCTCCTACGAGCAGTACTTC	CASSEARLSSYEQYF
.	TRBV27	.	13	TRBJ1-2	TGTGCCAGCAGGAAGGACAGTAACTATGGCTACACCTTC	CASRKDSNYGYTF
.	TRBV3-1/TRBV3-2	once	16	TRBJ2-5	TGTGCCAGCAGCGCCCGACAGGCCCCGTTTCAAGAGACCCAGTACTTC	CASSARQAPFQETQYF
TRBD1	TRBV5-1	.	15	TRBJ1-1	TGCGCCAGCAGCTTTACGACAGGGGCGAACACTGAAGCTTTCTTT	CASSFTTGANTEAFF
TRBD2	TRBV5-1	once	17	TRBJ2-3	TGCGCCAGTACATTTAAAACCGGGACTAGCGGGGCTCATACGCAGTATTTT	CASTFKTGTSGAHTQYF
.	TRBV19	.	15	TRBJ1-4	TGTGCCAGTAGTCCCAGGGTGGCGACTAATGAAAAACTGTTTTTT	CASSPRVATNEKLFF
TRBD1	TRBV5-1	.	14	TRBJ1-4	TGCGCCAGCAGCGTGGGACAGGGCGCTGAAAAACTGTTTTTT	CASSVGQGAEKLFF
.	TRBV4-3	.	15	TRBJ2-1	TGCGCCAGCAGCCAAGATATCCGGGGAGACAATGAGCAGTTCTTC	CASSQDIRGDNEQFF
TRBD2	TRBV9	.	17	TRBJ2-1	TGTGCCAGCAGCGGTGGAGGGAGCGGGGTTTCCTACAATGAGCAGTTCTTC	CASSGGGSGVSYNEQFF